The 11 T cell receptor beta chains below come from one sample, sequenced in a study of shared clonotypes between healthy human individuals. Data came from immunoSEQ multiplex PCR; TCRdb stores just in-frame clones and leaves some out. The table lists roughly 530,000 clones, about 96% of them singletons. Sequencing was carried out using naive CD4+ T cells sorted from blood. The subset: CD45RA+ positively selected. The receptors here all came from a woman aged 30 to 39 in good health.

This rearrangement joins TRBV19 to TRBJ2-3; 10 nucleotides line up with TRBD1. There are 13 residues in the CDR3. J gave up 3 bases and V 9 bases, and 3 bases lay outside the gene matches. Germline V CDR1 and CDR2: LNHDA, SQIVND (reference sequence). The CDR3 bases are TGTGCCAGCCGGGACAGGGGTACAGATACGCAGTATTTT. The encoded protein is CASRDRGTDTQYF.

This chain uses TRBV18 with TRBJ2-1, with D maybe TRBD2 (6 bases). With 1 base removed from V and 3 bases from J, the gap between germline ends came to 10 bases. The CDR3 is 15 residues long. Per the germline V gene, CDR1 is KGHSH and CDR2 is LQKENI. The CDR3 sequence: CASSPRAGNYNEQFF. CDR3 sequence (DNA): TGTGCCAGCTCACCACGGGCGGGGAACTACAATGAGCAGTTCTTC.

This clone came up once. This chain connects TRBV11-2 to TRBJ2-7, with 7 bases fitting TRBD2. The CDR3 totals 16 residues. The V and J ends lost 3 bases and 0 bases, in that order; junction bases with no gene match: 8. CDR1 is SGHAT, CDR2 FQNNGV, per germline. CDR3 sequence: CASSFWLASGSYEQYF. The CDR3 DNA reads TGTGCCAGCAGCTTCTGGTTGGCTAGCGGCTCCTACGAGCAGTACTTC.

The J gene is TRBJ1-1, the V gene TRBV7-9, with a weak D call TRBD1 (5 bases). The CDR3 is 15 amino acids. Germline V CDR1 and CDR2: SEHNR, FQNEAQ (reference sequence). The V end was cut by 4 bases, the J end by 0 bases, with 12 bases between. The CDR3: CASSSEGRLNTEAFF. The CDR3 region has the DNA TGTGCCAGCAGCTCAGAGGGACGGTTGAACACTGAAGCTTTCTTT.

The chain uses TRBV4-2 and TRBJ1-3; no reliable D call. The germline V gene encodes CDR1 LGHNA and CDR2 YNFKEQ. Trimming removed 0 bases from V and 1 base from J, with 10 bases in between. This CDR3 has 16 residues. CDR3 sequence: CASSQDSKASGNTIYF. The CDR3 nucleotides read TGTGCCAGCAGCCAAGACTCAAAGGCTTCTGGAAACACCATATATTTT.

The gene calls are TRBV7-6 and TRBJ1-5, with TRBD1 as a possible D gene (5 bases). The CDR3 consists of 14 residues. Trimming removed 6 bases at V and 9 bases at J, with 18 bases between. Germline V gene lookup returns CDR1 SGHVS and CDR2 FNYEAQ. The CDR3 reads CASSPDGGARPQHF. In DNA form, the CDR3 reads TGTGCCAGCAGTCCCGACGGCGGGGCTAGGCCCCAGCATTTT. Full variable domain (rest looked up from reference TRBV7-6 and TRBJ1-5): GAGVSQSPRYKVTKRGQDVALRCDPISGHVSLYWYRQALGQGPEFLTYFNYEAQQDKSGLPNDRFSAERPEGSISTLTIQRTEQRDSAMYRCASSPDGGARPQHFGDGTRLSIL.

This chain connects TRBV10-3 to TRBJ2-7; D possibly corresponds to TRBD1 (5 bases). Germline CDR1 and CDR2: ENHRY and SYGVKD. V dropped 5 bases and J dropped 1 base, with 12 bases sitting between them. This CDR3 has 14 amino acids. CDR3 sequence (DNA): TGTGCCATCAGTTCGGACACCAGTTCCTACGAGCAGTACTTC. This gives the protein CAISSDTSSYEQYF.

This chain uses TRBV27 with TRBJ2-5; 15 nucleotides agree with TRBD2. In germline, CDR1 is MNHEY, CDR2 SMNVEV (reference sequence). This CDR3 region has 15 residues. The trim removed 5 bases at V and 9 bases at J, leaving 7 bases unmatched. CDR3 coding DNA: TGTGCCAGCAGTCCAGGACTAGCGGGAGGGTTGGCCCAGTACTTC. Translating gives CASSPGLAGGLAQYF.

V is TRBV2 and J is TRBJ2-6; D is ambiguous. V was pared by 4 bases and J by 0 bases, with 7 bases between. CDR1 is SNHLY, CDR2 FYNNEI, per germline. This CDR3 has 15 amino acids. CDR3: CASSGHPSGANVLTF. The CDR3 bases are TGTGCCAGCAGTGGACACCCCTCTGGGGCCAACGTCCTGACTTTC.

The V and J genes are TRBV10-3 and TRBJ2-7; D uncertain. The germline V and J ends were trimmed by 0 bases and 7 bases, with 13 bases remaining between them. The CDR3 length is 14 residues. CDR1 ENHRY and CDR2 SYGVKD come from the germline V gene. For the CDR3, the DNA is TGTGCCATCAGTGAGTCTGGACCCATGGTGGAGCAGTACTTC. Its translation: CAISESGPMVEQYF.

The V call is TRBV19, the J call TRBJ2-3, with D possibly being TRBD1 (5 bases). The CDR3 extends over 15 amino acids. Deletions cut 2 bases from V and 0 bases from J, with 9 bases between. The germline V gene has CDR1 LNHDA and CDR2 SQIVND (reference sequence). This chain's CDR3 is CASSIKGVSTDTQYF. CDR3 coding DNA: TGTGCCAGTAGTATAAAAGGGGTTAGCACAGATACGCAGTATTTT.